The rows below give T cell receptor beta chains drawn from one sample of a study of T cells after yellow fever vaccination. MiXCR, applied by TCRdb to the 5' RACE reads, yields one record per CDR3 protein. The sample consists of roughly 190,000 distinct CDR3 sequences, approximately 11% of them appearing once. Here the sequenced sample was CD8+ T cells sorted from PBMCs, taken 15 days after the yellow fever booster vaccination. The receptor source for this set is a man aged 18 to 29 who received the YFV17D yellow fever vaccine. CDR3s include the opening cysteine and the closing phenylalanine or tryptophan. Each record gives: clone size, J gene, V gene, D gene, CDR3 DNA, CDR3 protein. The D gene is left open where the match is weak. Only part of the rows carry a size: once, few, many, or a class if the clone is expanded.

many | TRBJ2-3 | TRBV4-2 | NA | TGTGCCAGCACGGGGCTGGGCACAGATACGCAGTATTTT | CASTGLGTDTQYF
few | TRBJ2-7 | TRBV7-9 | NA | TGTGCCAGCAGCTCCCCAGAGGGAATTCACGAGCAGTACTTC | CASSSPEGIHEQYF
NA | TRBJ2-5 | TRBV9 | TRBD1 | TGTGCCAGCAGCGTGGAGGGACAGGATGAGTACCAAGAGACCCAGTACTTC | CASSVEGQDEYQETQYF
many | TRBJ1-3 | TRBV4-3 | NA | TGCGCCAGCAGCCAAGGCGGTTGGAGGGTGGACACCATATATTTT | CASSQGGWRVDTIYF
few | TRBJ2-5 | TRBV7-2 | TRBD2 | TGTGCCAGCCTAGCGGTTCTCCAAGAGACCCAGTACTTC | CASLAVLQETQYF
few | TRBJ2-3 | TRBV20-1 | NA | TGCAGTGCTACGACAGGTAGCACAGATACGCAGTATTTT | CSATTGSTDTQYF
NA | TRBJ2-5 | TRBV27 | TRBD2 | TGTGCCAGCAGTTTGGGCGGGGGAACAGAGACCCAGTACTTC | CASSLGGGTETQYF
NA | TRBJ2-3 | TRBV11-2 | NA | TGTGCCAGCAGCTTGAGAAACCAGGGGGGACCAGATACGCAGTATTTT | CASSLRNQGGPDTQYF
NA | TRBJ1-2 | TRBV7-9 | NA | TGTGCCAGCAGCCAAGGGACTAACTATGGCTACACCTTC | CASSQGTNYGYTF
few | TRBJ1-1 | TRBV9 | NA | TGTGCCAGCAGCGTAGGGGGGGGAGGGTCTGAAGCTTTCTTT | CASSVGGGGSEAFF
few | TRBJ2-7 | TRBV4-1 | NA | TGCGCCAGCAGCCAGGCAGGGTTCTACGAGCAGTACTTC | CASSQAGFYEQYF
few | TRBJ2-1 | TRBV6-5 | NA | TGTGCCAGCAGTTACGGGGCCAAGGCCTACAATGAGCAGTTCTTC | CASSYGAKAYNEQFF
few | TRBJ2-5 | TRBV6-5 | NA | TGTGCCAGCAGGAGACCGCGTCCCCCGACCCAGTACTTC | CASRRPRPPTQYF
few | TRBJ2-7 | TRBV20-1 | NA | TGCAGTGGTCAAAGTGGGGAGTCGGCCTACGAGCAGTACTTC | CSGQSGESAYEQYF
many | TRBJ2-3 | TRBV6-4 | TRBD1 | TGTGCCAGCAGTTACGGGACAGGTTCCACAGATACGCAGTATTTT | CASSYGTGSTDTQYF
NA | TRBJ1-5 | TRBV7-6 | NA | TGTGCCAGCAGCTTAGTGGGGGGGGCAGTTGGCAATCAGCCCCAGCATTTT | CASSLVGGAVGNQPQHF
NA | TRBJ2-5 | TRBV6-2/TRBV6-3 | TRBD1 | TGTGCCAGCAGTTACTCGGGACAGATAAAGACCCAGTACTTC | CASSYSGQIKTQYF
NA | TRBJ2-5 | TRBV11-1 | TRBD2 | TGTGCCAGCAGTCCGACTAGCGGGGGGGCCCAAGAGACCCAGTACTTC | CASSPTSGGAQETQYF
few | TRBJ2-7 | TRBV4-1 | NA | TGCGCCAGCAGCCAGCCCATGTGGGAGCAGTACTTC | CASSQPMWEQYF
NA | TRBJ2-7 | TRBV4-3 | TRBD1 | TGCGCCAGCAGCCACCGGACAGGGTTAAGCTCCTACGAGCAGTACTTC | CASSHRTGLSSYEQYF
NA | TRBJ2-3 | TRBV11-1 | NA | TGTGCCAGCAGCCTTTCAGGGTCTGCGGATACGCAGTATTTT | CASSLSGSADTQYF
NA | TRBJ2-1 | TRBV7-3 | TRBD2 | TGTGCCAGCAGCCCCAGCGGGGGGGCTCTTGAGCAGTTCTTC | CASSPSGGALEQFF
many | TRBJ2-3 | TRBV5-1 | TRBD1 | TGCGCCAGCAGCCCGACCCAGGACAGGGGCACAGATACGCAGTATTTT | CASSPTQDRGTDTQYF
NA | TRBJ2-7 | TRBV6-6 | TRBD1 | TGTGCCAGTGGGACAGGGACCGAGCAGTACTTC | CASGTGTEQYF
NA | TRBJ1-2 | TRBV20-1 | NA | TGCAGTGCTAGAGATCTGGGGAGGCATCTTGGTGGGGGCTATGGCTACACCTTC | CSARDLGRHLGGGYGYTF
few | TRBJ1-6 | TRBV27 | NA | TGTGCCAGCAGAAGTAATTCACCCCTCCACTTT | CASRSNSPLHF
NA | TRBJ2-2 | TRBV6-5 | NA | TGTGCCAGCAGGACCACAGGGAAGACCACCGGGGAGCTGTTTTTT | CASRTTGKTTGELFF
few | TRBJ1-1 | TRBV7-6 | TRBD1 | TGTGCCAGCAGCGTGGGAGGGACAGGGTGGGACACTGAAGCTTTCTTT | CASSVGGTGWDTEAFF
few | TRBJ1-2 | TRBV6-2/TRBV6-3 | NA | TGTGCCAGCGGTTTGCAGATGGCGCGGGGCTACACCTTC | CASGLQMARGYTF
NA | TRBJ2-2 | TRBV4-1 | NA | TGCGCCAGCAGCCAAGGTCTGTCCGGGGCGAACACCGGGGAGCTGTTTTTT | CASSQGLSGANTGELFF
few | TRBJ2-1 | TRBV4-3 | TRBD1 | TGCGCCAGCAGCCAAGGACAGGGTAGATTGAATGAGCAGTTCTTC | CASSQGQGRLNEQFF
few | TRBJ1-1 | TRBV29-1 | NA | TGCAGCGTTGAATTGGGGGTTGCTTTCTTT | CSVELGVAFF
few | TRBJ2-1 | TRBV20-1 | NA | TGCAGTGCTAGAGATCCGACTGACCGTTTTGTGGACAATGAGCAGTTCTTC | CSARDPTDRFVDNEQFF
NA | TRBJ1-1 | TRBV6-1 | NA | TGTGCCAGCAGTGGATTAGGGTCCGATGAAGCTTTCTTT | CASSGLGSDEAFF
many | TRBJ2-1 | TRBV7-9 | TRBD2 | TGTGCCAGCAGCCTTAGCGGGGTTTTCTTCAATGAGCAGTTCTTC | CASSLSGVFFNEQFF
NA | TRBJ2-2 | TRBV7-6 | NA | TGTGCCAGCAGCTTTGAGCCTACTAGCTCCGGGGAGCTGTTTTTT | CASSFEPTSSGELFF
NA | TRBJ1-2 | TRBV12-3/TRBV12-4 | NA | TGTGCCAGCAGTTTGGAGGGACCCAATAGCAACACCTTC | CASSLEGPNSNTF
NA | TRBJ2-3 | TRBV20-1 | TRBD2 | TGCAGTGCCGACGAACCGGGACTAGACGCAGATACGCAGTATTTT | CSADEPGLDADTQYF
NA | TRBJ1-1 | TRBV12-3/TRBV12-4 | NA | TGTGCCAGCAGTTTAGCGCGGAAAGCTTTCTTT | CASSLARKAFF
NA | TRBJ1-4 | TRBV20-1 | NA | TGCAGTGCTAGAGCGCCAGGGGAGAATGAAAAACTGTTTTTT | CSARAPGENEKLFF
many | TRBJ2-4 | TRBV20-1 | NA | TGCAGTGCTAACAAGAGGGGCAAAAACATTCAGTACTTC | CSANKRGKNIQYF
few | TRBJ1-5 | TRBV12-3/TRBV12-4 | NA | TGTGCCAGCACCCAGGGGAATCAGCCCCAGCATTTT | CASTQGNQPQHF